A selection of T cell receptor beta chains follows, all from one sample in a study of shared clonotypes between healthy human individuals. TCRdb's table, derived via immunoSEQ multiplex PCR, lists solely in-frame clones and lacks some. The sample includes hundreds of thousands of clones, roughly 96% of them seen just once. The sequencing input was naive CD8+ T cells sorted from blood. The receptors were gathered from a woman younger than 45 in good health. Each CDR3 is given with its conserved first and last residue. A D gene is named only where the DNA matches it firmly. For some rows the clone size is stated as once, few or many, or as a class when expanded; others skip it.

D: NA; J: TRBJ2-7; V: TRBV2; size: NA; DNA: TGTGCCAGCAGTGAATCTGAGACAGCTTGGCACTACGAGCAGTACTTC; CDR3: CASSESETAWHYEQYF
D: NA; J: TRBJ1-6; V: TRBV28; size: NA; DNA: TGTGCCAGCACCCATGAGATTTGGGGGTCCGGTTCACCCCTCCACTTT; CDR3: CASTHEIWGSGSPLHF
D: NA; J: TRBJ2-5; V: TRBV6-1; size: NA; DNA: TGTGCCAGCAGTGCATACCCGAGGACGTCTGAAGAGACCCAGTACTTC; CDR3: CASSAYPRTSEETQYF
D: NA; J: TRBJ1-2; V: TRBV5-5; size: NA; DNA: TGTGCCAGCAGCGGCGGGGAGGGGAACTATGGCTACACCTTC; CDR3: CASSGGEGNYGYTF
D: TRBD2; J: TRBJ2-7; V: TRBV5-1; size: NA; DNA: TGCGCCAGCAGCTCCGCTGGCGGGAGGTACGAGCAGTACTTC; CDR3: CASSSAGGRYEQYF
D: NA; J: TRBJ2-1; V: TRBV9; size: NA; DNA: TGTGCCAGCAGCCTTGAGGGAAATGAGCAGTTCTTC; CDR3: CASSLEGNEQFF
D: NA; J: TRBJ2-7; V: TRBV7-6; size: NA; DNA: TGTGCCAGCAGCCGGACAGTTCGCTACGAGCAGTACTTC; CDR3: CASSRTVRYEQYF
D: TRBD2; J: TRBJ2-5; V: TRBV7-8; size: NA; DNA: TGTGCCAGCAGCTTAGAAGGCGTAGCGGGAGAGGAAGAGACCCAGTACTTC; CDR3: CASSLEGVAGEEETQYF
D: NA; J: TRBJ2-7; V: TRBV27; size: NA; DNA: TGTGCCAGCAGTTTAATAACAGGGACCAACATATACGAGCAGTACTTC; CDR3: CASSLITGTNIYEQYF
D: NA; J: TRBJ2-1; V: TRBV30; size: NA; DNA: TGTGCCTTGGACCACGGAGTCGATGAGCAGTTCTTC; CDR3: CALDHGVDEQFF
D: NA; J: TRBJ2-7; V: TRBV28; size: NA; DNA: TGTGCCAGCAGCTATAGGGAGGTTGAGCAGTACTTC; CDR3: CASSYREVEQYF
D: NA; J: TRBJ1-4; V: TRBV7-9; size: NA; DNA: TGTGCCAGCAGTTCAGAAGGGAACGCTAATGAAAAACTGTTTTTT; CDR3: CASSSEGNANEKLFF
D: TRBD1; J: TRBJ1-5; V: TRBV28; size: NA; DNA: TGTGCCAGCAGTCCGACCAGTGACAGGGTAAGATTTCAGCCCCAGCATTTT; CDR3: CASSPTSDRVRFQPQHF
D: NA; J: TRBJ2-1; V: TRBV28; size: NA; DNA: TGTGCTCTGCCAGGGTGGGAAATATTATACAATGAGCAGTTCTTC; CDR3: CALPGWEILYNEQFF
D: TRBD2; J: TRBJ2-7; V: TRBV5-6; size: NA; DNA: TGTGCCAGCAGCTTGAGTTCTAGCGGGAGTCACGAGCAGTACTTC; CDR3: CASSLSSSGSHEQYF
D: TRBD2; J: TRBJ2-7; V: TRBV6-6; size: NA; DNA: TGTGCCAGCAGTTCAAAGACTAGCGGGAGGGGATACGAGCAGTACTTC; CDR3: CASSSKTSGRGYEQYF
D: NA; J: TRBJ2-7; V: TRBV5-1; size: NA; DNA: TGCGCCAGCAGCTTGGAGGGAAACGAGCAGTACTTC; CDR3: CASSLEGNEQYF
D: NA; J: TRBJ1-2; V: TRBV29-1; size: NA; DNA: TGCAGCGTTGAAGGCTATGAGTATGGCTACACCTTC; CDR3: CSVEGYEYGYTF
D: NA; J: TRBJ2-7; V: TRBV7-9; size: once; DNA: TGTGCCAGCAGCGCCCGGGATTGGGGGGACGAGCAGTACTTC; CDR3: CASSARDWGDEQYF
D: NA; J: TRBJ2-1; V: TRBV4-1; size: NA; DNA: TGCGCCAGCAGCCAACCACCTGGGGCGGCCGACAATGAGCAGTTCTTC; CDR3: CASSQPPGAADNEQFF
D: TRBD1; J: TRBJ1-5; V: TRBV27; size: NA; DNA: TGTGCCAGCAGTCTCCGACAGGGGAATCAGCCCCAGCATTTT; CDR3: CASSLRQGNQPQHF
D: TRBD2; J: TRBJ2-3; V: TRBV19; size: NA; DNA: TGTGCCAGTAGTTCCCTAGCGGGATGGGAAGATACGCAGTATTTT; CDR3: CASSSLAGWEDTQYF
D: TRBD2; J: TRBJ2-2; V: TRBV19; size: NA; DNA: TGTGCCAGTAGTATAGATGGCGGGGGGAACACCGGGGAGCTGTTTTTT; CDR3: CASSIDGGGNTGELFF
D: NA; J: TRBJ2-1; V: TRBV12-1; size: once; DNA: TGTGCCAGCAAAGCTAGCGGGTCCTACAATGAGCAGTTCTTC; CDR3: CASKASGSYNEQFF